This TCR beta chain was identified during a study of blood T cell repertoires in COVID-19. Study at large: Acute and convalescent COVID-19 samples came from the United States, Italy and Spain. PBMCs, B-cell-depleted T cells, or T cells were the source of the cDNA or gDNA that made up the material.

Per the authors' pipeline: The assay estimated nucleated cells by amplifying reference gene primers. TCRdb's table, derived via immunoSEQ multiplex PCR, lists solely in-frame clones and lacks some. The D gene and trimming were derived from the DNA, and the V and J assignments and clone size from that table. The sample lists more than 85,000 clones; 87% were seen once. After removal of 3 bases from V and 5 bases from J, the junction contained 9 bases not matched to a gene. The V gene's germline CDR1 is SQVTM and CDR2 ANQGSEA. The CDR3 consists of 14 residues. The clonotype comes from a human donor in a cohort sampled during active COVID-19. Sequences were obtained from peripheral blood. The V call is TRBV29-1, the J call TRBJ1-1; 7 bases fit TRBD1. The CDR3 reads CSVDYRGGRTEAFF. CDR3 bases: TGCAGCGTTGATTACAGGGGAGGTAGGACTGAAGCTTTCTTT.